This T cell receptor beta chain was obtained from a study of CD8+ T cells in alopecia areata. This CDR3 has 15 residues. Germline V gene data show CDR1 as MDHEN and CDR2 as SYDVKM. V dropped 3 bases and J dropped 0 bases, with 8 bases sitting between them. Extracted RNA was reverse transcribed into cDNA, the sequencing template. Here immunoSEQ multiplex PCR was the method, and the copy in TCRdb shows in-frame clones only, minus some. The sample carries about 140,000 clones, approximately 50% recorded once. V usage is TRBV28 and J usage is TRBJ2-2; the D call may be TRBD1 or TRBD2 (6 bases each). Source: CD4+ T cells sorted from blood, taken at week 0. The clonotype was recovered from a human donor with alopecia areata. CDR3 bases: TGTGCCAGCAGTTTTGGGGGGCCGAACACCGGGGAGCTGTTTTTT. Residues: CASSFGGPNTGELFF. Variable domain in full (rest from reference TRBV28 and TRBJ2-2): DVKVTQSSRYLVKRTGEKVFLECVQDMDHENMFWYRQDPGLGLRLIYFSYDVKMKEKGDIPEGYSVSREKKERFSLILESASTNQTSMYLCASSFGGPNTGELFFGEGSRLTVL.